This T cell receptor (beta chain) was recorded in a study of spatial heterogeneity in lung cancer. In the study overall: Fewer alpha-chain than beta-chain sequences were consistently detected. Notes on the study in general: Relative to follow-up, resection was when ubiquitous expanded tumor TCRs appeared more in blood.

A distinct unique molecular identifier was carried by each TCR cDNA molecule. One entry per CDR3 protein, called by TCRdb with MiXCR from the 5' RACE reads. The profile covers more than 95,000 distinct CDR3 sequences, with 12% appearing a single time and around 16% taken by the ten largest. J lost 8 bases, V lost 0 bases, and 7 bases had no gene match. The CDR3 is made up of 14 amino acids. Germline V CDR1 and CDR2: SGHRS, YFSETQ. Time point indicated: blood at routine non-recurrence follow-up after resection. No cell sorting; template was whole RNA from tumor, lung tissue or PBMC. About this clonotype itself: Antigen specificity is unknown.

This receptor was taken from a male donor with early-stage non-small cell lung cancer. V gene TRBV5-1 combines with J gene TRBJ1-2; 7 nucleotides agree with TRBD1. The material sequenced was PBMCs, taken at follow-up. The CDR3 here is CASSLETGSFGYTF. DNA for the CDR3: TGCGCCAGCAGCTTGGAGACAGGGTCGTTCGGCTACACCTTC.